Here is one TCR beta chain with its context. Its antigen is unidentified. The data originate from a study of T cell clones after liver transplantation. Background on the study: Blood was drawn pre-transplant, before withdrawal, and after full or failed withdrawal. Study-level results: Conclusions were preliminary, with small, heterogeneous patient groups. Migration into the graft, not deletion, may explain lost graft donor-reactive T cells.

Generated by immunoSEQ multiplex PCR, the TCRdb table keeps only in-frame clones and is missing some. The sample holds some 80,000 clones, around four fifths seen once. The TCR originated in a human patient who received a liver transplant. Some T cells may have come from the graft donor. Sequenced here: CD4+ T cells from blood, sampled 46 months after liver transplant.

The CDR3 sequence: CANRTARAGELFF. The DNA for the CDR3 is TGCGCCAACCGGACAGCGAGGGCCGGGGAGCTGTTTTTT. The chain employs TRBV10-1 and TRBJ2-2; TRBD1 is a possible D gene (6 bases). V shed 10 bases and J shed 6 bases, with 15 bases lying between them. In germline, CDR1 is WNHNN, CDR2 SYGVQD (reference sequence). This CDR3 has 13 residues.